The source of this TCR beta chain is a study of PD-1 blockade in classical Hodgkin lymphoma. The V gene's germline CDR1 is MNHEY and CDR2 SMNVEV (reference sequence). The V end was cut by 2 bases, the J end by 0 bases, with 16 bases between. This CDR3 comprises 17 residues. The sample's time point: cycle 4 day 1 (C4D1), after 5 to 7 weeks of nivolumab. Following autologous stem cell transplantation, relapse occurred in every patient, and exposure to brentuximab vedotin varied. Study-wide results and caveats: Repertoire differences have undefined causes, possibly disease activity or prior therapy. Patients with an early start, nivolumab under 1 year after ASCT, were excluded.

Details on this clone: Its antigen is still unknown.

Profiled with immunoSEQ multiplex PCR; TCRdb holds only in-frame clones, not every one. The data show roughly 100,000 clones, roughly 89% seen once. The V gene is TRBV27, the J gene TRBJ1-1; D perhaps matches TRBD1 (5 bases). The TCR comes from a human donor with classical Hodgkin lymphoma. The sequenced sample was peripheral blood mononuclear cells (PBMCs), obtained before the fourth cycle of nivolumab. The CDR3 loop reads CASSLVPFRGMNTEAFF. The CDR3 bases are TGTGCCAGCAGTTTAGTCCCTTTCCGGGGGATGAACACTGAAGCTTTCTTT.